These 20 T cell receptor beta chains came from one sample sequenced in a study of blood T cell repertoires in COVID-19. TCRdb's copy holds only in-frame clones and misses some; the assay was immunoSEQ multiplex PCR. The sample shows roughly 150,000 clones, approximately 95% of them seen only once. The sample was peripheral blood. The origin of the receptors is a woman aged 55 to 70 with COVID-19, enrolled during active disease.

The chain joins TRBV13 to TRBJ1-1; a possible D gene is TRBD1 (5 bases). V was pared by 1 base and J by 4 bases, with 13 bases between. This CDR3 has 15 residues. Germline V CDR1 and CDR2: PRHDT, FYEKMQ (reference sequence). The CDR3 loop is CASSLERGWGTEAFF. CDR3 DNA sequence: TGTGCCAGCAGCTTAGAGCGGGGGTGGGGCACTGAAGCTTTCTTT.

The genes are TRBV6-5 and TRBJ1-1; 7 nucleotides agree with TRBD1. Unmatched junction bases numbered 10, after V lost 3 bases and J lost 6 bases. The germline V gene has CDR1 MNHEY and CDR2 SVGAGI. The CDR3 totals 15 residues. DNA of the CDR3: TGTGCCAGCAGTTATTCTACAGGGGTTCGGGCTGAAGCTTTCTTT. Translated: CASSYSTGVRAEAFF.

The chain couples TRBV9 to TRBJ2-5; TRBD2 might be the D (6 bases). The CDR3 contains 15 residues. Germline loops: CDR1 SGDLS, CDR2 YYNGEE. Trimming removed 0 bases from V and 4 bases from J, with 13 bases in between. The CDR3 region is CASSVGQGGGETQYF. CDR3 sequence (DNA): TGTGCCAGCAGCGTAGGGCAGGGAGGAGGAGAGACCCAGTACTTC.

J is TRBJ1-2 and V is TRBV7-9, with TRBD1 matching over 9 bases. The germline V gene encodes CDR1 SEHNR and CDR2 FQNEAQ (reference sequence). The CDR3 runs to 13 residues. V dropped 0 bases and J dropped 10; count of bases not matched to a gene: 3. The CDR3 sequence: CASSLAGQGFYTF. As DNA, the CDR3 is TGTGCCAGCAGCTTAGCTGGACAGGGGTTCTACACCTTC.

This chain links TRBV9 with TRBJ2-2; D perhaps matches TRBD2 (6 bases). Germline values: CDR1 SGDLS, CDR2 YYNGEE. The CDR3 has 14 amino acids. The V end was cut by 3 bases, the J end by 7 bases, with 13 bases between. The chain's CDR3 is CASSDGLAFGELFF. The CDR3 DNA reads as TGTGCCAGCAGCGATGGGCTAGCGTTCGGGGAGCTGTTTTTT.

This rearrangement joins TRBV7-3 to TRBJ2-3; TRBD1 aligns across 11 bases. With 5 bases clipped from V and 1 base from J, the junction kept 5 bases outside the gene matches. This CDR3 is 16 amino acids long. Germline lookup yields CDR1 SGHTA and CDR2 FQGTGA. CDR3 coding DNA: TGTGCCAGCAGCCCGAGGGACAGGGGGGGCACAGATACGCAGTATTTT. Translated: CASSPRDRGGTDTQYF.

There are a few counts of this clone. The CDR3 DNA sequence: TGTGCCAGTAGTATAGCGATGAGTTATACGGGCTCCTACGAGCAGTACTTC. Its protein product is CASSIAMSYTGSYEQYF. V is TRBV19 and J is TRBJ2-7; D not resolved. Trimming stripped 1 base from V and 0 bases from J, with 16 bases between. The V gene's germline CDR1 is LNHDA and CDR2 SQIVND (reference sequence). The CDR3 runs 17 residues.

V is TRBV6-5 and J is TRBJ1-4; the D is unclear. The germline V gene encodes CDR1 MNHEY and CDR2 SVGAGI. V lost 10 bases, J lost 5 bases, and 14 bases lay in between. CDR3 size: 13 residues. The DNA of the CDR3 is TGTGCCACCGTGGGCAGGCTAAATGAAAAACTGTTTTTT. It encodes CATVGRLNEKLFF.

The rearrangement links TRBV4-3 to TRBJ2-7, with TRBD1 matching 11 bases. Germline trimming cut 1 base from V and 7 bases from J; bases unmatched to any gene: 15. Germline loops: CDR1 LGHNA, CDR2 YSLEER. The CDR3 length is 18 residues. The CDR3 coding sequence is TGCGCCAGCAGCCAAGCCCACATGGCGGTGGACAGGGGGCCGGAGCAGTACTTC. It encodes CASSQAHMAVDRGPEQYF.

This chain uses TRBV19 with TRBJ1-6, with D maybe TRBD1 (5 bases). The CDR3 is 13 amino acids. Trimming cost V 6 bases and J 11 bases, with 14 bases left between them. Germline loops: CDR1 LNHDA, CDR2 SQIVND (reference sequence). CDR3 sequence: CASSMDTPPPLHF. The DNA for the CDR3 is TGTGCCAGTAGCATGGACACGCCGCCACCCCTCCACTTT.

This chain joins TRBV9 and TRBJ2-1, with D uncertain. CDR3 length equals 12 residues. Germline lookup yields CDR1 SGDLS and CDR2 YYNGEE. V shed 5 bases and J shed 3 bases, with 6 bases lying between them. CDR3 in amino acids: CASSPDYNEQFF. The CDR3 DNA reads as TGTGCCAGCAGTCCAGACTACAATGAGCAGTTCTTC.

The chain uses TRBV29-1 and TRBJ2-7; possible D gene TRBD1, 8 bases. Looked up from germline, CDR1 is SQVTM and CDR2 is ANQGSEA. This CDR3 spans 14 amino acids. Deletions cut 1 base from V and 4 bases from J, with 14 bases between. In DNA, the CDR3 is TGCAGCGTTGAAGTGCCACAGGGGGGGTACGAGCAGTACTTC. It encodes CSVEVPQGGYEQYF.

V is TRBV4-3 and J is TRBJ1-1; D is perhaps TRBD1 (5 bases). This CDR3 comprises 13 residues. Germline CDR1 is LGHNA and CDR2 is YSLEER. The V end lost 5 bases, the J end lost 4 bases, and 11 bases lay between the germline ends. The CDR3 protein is CASSATGITEAFF. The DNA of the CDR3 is TGCGCCAGCAGCGCTACAGGAATCACTGAAGCTTTCTTT.

In nucleotides, the CDR3 is TGTGCCAGCAGCAAAGGACAGATCTACGAGCAGTACTTC. Translated, it gives CASSKGQIYEQYF. The V and J genes are TRBV7-3 and TRBJ2-7; D is possibly TRBD1 (6 bases). Trimming cost V 5 bases and J 3 bases, with 11 bases left between them. The CDR3 extends over 13 amino acids. Germline loops: CDR1 SGHTA, CDR2 FQGTGA.

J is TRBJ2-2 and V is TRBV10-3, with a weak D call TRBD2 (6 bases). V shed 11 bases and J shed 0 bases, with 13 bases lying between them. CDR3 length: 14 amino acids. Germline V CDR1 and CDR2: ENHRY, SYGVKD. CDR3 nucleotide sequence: TGTGCCGCCTCTAGCGCCTCGAACACCGGGGAGCTGTTTTTT. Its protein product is CAASSASNTGELFF.

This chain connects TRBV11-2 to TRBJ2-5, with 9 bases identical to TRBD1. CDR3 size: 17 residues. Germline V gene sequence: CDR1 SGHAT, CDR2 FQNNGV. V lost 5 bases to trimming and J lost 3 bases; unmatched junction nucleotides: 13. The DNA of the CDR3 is TGTGCCAGCAGCCCCGGACCGCCGACAGGGGGTAAAGAGACCCAGTACTTC. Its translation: CASSPGPPTGGKETQYF.

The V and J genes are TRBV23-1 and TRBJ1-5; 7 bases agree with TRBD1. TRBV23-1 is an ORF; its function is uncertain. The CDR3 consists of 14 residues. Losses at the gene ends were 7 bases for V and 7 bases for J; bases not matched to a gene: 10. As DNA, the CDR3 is TGCGCCAGCACGCTCAGGGGGAGACGACAGCCCCAGCATTTT. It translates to CASTLRGRRQPQHF.

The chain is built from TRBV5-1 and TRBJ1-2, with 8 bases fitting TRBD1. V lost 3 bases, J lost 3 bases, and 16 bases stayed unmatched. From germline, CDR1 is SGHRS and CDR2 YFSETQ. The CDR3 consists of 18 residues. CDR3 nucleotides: TGCGCCAGCAGCTCACATACACCCACTCAGGGGGCGGACTATGGCTACACCTTC. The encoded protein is CASSSHTPTQGADYGYTF.

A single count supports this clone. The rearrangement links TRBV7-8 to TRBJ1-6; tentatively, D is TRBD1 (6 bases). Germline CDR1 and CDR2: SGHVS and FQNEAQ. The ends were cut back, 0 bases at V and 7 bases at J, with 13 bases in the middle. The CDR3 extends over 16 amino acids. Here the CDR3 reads CASSLASGGANSPLHF. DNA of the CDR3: TGTGCCAGCAGCTTAGCGTCTGGGGGCGCGAATTCACCCCTCCACTTT.

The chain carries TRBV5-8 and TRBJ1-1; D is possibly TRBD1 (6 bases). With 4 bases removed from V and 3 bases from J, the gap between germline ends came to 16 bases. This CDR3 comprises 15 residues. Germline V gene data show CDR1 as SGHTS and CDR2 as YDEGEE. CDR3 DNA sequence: TGTGCCAGCAGCACCGGACAGATACCTTACACTGAAGCTTTCTTT. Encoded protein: CASSTGQIPYTEAFF.